Sequencing of this T cell receptor beta chain was carried out in a study of beta chain features in type 1 diabetes. General study findings and limits: Whether TCRB rearrangement is influenced by HLA type was left unresolved in this analysis. Researchers report that Type 1 diabetes patients had moderately but significantly shorter TCRB CDR3s across all four CD4+ subsets.

The germline CDR1 and CDR2 sequences are SGHVS and FQNEAQ. The V gene end was trimmed by 5 bases and the J gene end by 4 bases; junction bases not matched to a gene: 9. This CDR3 region has 16 residues. Only one count was recorded for this clone. The antigen remains unidentified. TCRB transcripts that were expressed got sequenced, as all of the isolated RNA had been reverse transcribed. Repertoires were generated with immunoSEQ multiplex PCR, while TCRdb's copy carries only in-frame clones and drops some. The profile shows a few hundred thousand clones, about 19% of them singletons. Sequenced material: naive CD4+ T cells from blood. The chain uses TRBV7-8 and TRBJ2-3, with 10 bases fitting TRBD2. The receptor was derived from a woman aged 18-29 years in good health. Written as DNA, the CDR3 is TGTGCCAGCAGCCGAGGAAGCGGGAGGGCCGCAGATACGCAGTATTTT. This translates into CASSRGSGRAADTQYF.